The 8 T cell receptor beta chains presented below share a single source sample, sequenced in a study of identical twins. TCRdb re-derived calls from the 5' RACE reads in MiXCR, one entry per CDR3 protein. Of about 810,000 distinct CDR3 sequences listed, roughly an eighth are singletons. These records were also assigned to another study, of yellow fever vaccine responses in identical twins.

The sequenced material came from PBMCs. Receptors originate from a young woman in good health.

This clonotype turned up a few times. The CDR3 region is CASSAGQGSNYGYTF. The CDR3 nucleotides are TGTGCCAGCAGTGCCGGACAGGGCTCAAACTATGGCTACACCTTC. The chain has TRBV6-4 and TRBJ1-2, with 8 bases aligning to TRBD1. The CDR3 contains 15 residues. The junction had 6 bases not matched to a gene; V was cut back by 4 bases and J by 2 bases. Per the germline V gene, CDR1 is MRHNA and CDR2 is SNTAGT.

This clonotype was detected only a few times. The chain couples TRBV2 to TRBJ2-2; 13 bases line up with TRBD2. The CDR3 loop spans 14 amino acids. V gave up 7 bases and J gave up 6 bases; unmatched junction bases: 2. Per germline, CDR1 SNHLY and CDR2 FYNNEI. CDR3 sequence reads: CASTGLAGAGELFF. The CDR3 nucleotides read TGTGCCAGCACCGGACTAGCGGGAGCCGGGGAGCTGTTTTTT.

This clonotype has ten or more counts. The chain carries TRBV27 and TRBJ1-1, with no clear D. The CDR3 extends over 14 amino acids. V lost 0 bases and J lost 1, with 6 bases in between. The germline CDR1 and CDR2 sequences are MNHEY and SMNVEV (reference sequence). CDR3 sequence (DNA): TGTGCCAGCAGTTTATCTTACTGGAACACTGAAGCTTTCTTT. It yields the protein CASSLSYWNTEAFF.

This clonotype was seen more than once but under ten times. The chain has TRBV9 and TRBJ2-1, with 8 bases identical to TRBD2. The ends lost 3 bases at V and 8 bases at J; junction bases unmatched: 10. The germline gives CDR1 SGDLS, CDR2 YYNGEE. This CDR3 has 15 amino acids. The CDR3 DNA follows: TGTGCCAGCAGCGCCGGGACTAGTTTTTCCCATGAGCAGTTCTTC. Its translation: CASSAGTSFSHEQFF.

This clonotype was found many times. V is TRBV27 and J is TRBJ2-3; D unresolved. Germline V gives CDR1 MNHEY, CDR2 SMNVEV (reference sequence). CDR3 size: 14 residues. Trimming cost V 1 base and J 3 bases, with 8 bases left between them. This CDR3 reads CASSLFGKTDTQYF. The CDR3 nucleotides are TGTGCCAGCAGTTTATTTGGTAAAACAGATACGCAGTATTTT.

This rearrangement joins TRBV27 to TRBJ2-2; 8 nucleotides align to TRBD2. Looked up from germline, CDR1 is MNHEY and CDR2 is SMNVEV (reference sequence). The CDR3 has 14 amino acids. Losses at the gene ends were 5 bases for V and 7 bases for J; bases not matched to a gene: 6. Here the CDR3 reads CASSLGLVGGELFF. CDR3 in DNA: TGTGCCAGCAGTCTGGGACTAGTTGGCGGGGAGCTGTTTTTT.

V is TRBV4-2 and J is TRBJ1-1, with 12 bases aligning to TRBD1. After removal of 1 base from V and 3 bases from J, the junction contained 3 bases not matched to a gene. In germline, CDR1 is LGHNA, CDR2 YNFKEQ. The CDR3 extends over 16 amino acids. The CDR3, as DNA: TGTGCCAGCAGCCAAGTTTGGGACAGGGGGCACACTGAAGCTTTCTTT. This translates into CASSQVWDRGHTEAFF.

This clonotype was seen a handful of times. V and J are TRBV6-5 and TRBJ2-2; TRBD2 is a possible D gene (5 bases). The ends were cut back, 3 bases at V and 5 bases at J, with 10 bases in the middle. CDR1 MNHEY and CDR2 SVGAGI come from the germline V gene. CDR3 length: 14 amino acids. The CDR3 region has the DNA TGTGCCAGCAGTTATTATCGGGGAACCGGGGAGCTGTTTTTT. Protein sequence: CASSYYRGTGELFF.